This is a list of T cell receptor beta chains from one sample in a study of CD8 T cells in ankylosing spondylitis. TCRdb independently ran MiXCR on the 5' RACE reads; one entry per CDR3 protein. Of 380,000 or so distinct CDR3 sequences in the sample, 20% to 25% were seen once. Sequenced: blood, either unsorted or a sorted T cell fraction (not recorded which). These TCRs come from a male donor with ankylosing spondylitis or in good health (not recorded which). CDR3s include the opening cysteine and the closing phenylalanine or tryptophan. D genes are given only for firm matches. Clone size is given for some rows only: seen once, a few or many times, or a class if the clone is expanded.

TRBJ2-7,TRBV10-2,14,few,-,TGCGCCAGCAGTGAGTTAGGGGGGGCCCACGAGCAGTACTTC,CASSELGGAHEQYF
TRBJ2-7,TRBV7-8,14,many,-,TGTGCCAGCAGCTTGACAGGCACTACCTACGAGCAGTACTTC,CASSLTGTTYEQYF
TRBJ2-7,TRBV20-1,13,-,-,TGCAGTGCTAGATTATGGGGGGCGTACGAGCAGTACTTC,CSARLWGAYEQYF
TRBJ2-5,TRBV24-1,14,-,-,TGTGCCACCAGTGAAGCGGGCCGAGGGGAGACCCAGTACTTC,CATSEAGRGETQYF
TRBJ2-7,TRBV9,15,few,-,TGTGCCAGCAGCGTAAGAGAGGGAGGAATTTACGAGCAGTACTTC,CASSVREGGIYEQYF
TRBJ2-5,TRBV21-1,16,-,-,TGTGCCAGCATCCCGGAGACAGCGGGGGTCGGAGAGACCCAGTACTTC,CASIPETAGVGETQYF
TRBJ2-7,TRBV20-1,14,-,TRBD2,TGCAGTGCTAGGGAGCGGGGGACCTTTTACGAGCAGTACTTC,CSARERGTFYEQYF
TRBJ2-7,TRBV6-1,13,few,TRBD1,TGTGCCAGCAGTCCTGGAACCGGGACAGGTCCGAGATTC,CASSPGTGTGPRF
TRBJ2-3,TRBV4-1,18,-,TRBD2,TGCGCCAGCAGCCCGAGCGGGGGAGCACTAGCTAGCACAGATACGCAGTATTTT,CASSPSGGALASTDTQYF
TRBJ1-2,TRBV29-1,12,few,TRBD1,TGCAGCGTCCCCAGGGGGGGGCTCGGCTACACCTTC,CSVPRGGLGYTF
TRBJ2-7,TRBV5-6,15,-,-,TGTGCCAGCAGCTTGCTGACAGGAGTTTCCTACGAGCAGTACTTC,CASSLLTGVSYEQYF
TRBJ2-7,TRBV13,12,-,-,TGTGCCAGCAGCGACACAGGGACCCAGCAGTACTTC,CASSDTGTQQYF
TRBJ2-7,TRBV14,15,-,TRBD1,TGTGCCAGCAGCCAAGTGGGACAGCAAGAACGGGAGCAGTACTTC,CASSQVGQQEREQYF
TRBJ2-3,TRBV20-1,14,-,-,TGCAGTGCTAGCGGGCCCAGGGAGTTAGATACGCAGTATTTT,CSASGPRELDTQYF
TRBJ2-2,TRBV12-3/TRBV12-4,16,-,TRBD1,TGTGCCAGCAGTTCTCAGGACAGGGGGCGTCTCGGGGAGCTGTTTTTT,CASSSQDRGRLGELFF
TRBJ2-2,TRBV20-1,14,few,-,TGCAGTGCTAGTGACTCCTTCCATTCCGGGGAGCTGTTTTTT,CSASDSFHSGELFF
TRBJ2-7,TRBV12-3/TRBV12-4,14,-,-,TGTGCCAGCAGTTTTGGTGGGAGAGCGGCCGAGCAGTACTTC,CASSFGGRAAEQYF
TRBJ2-3,TRBV12-3/TRBV12-4,18,few,TRBD2,TGTGCCAGCAGTTTAGGCGGGACTAGCGGGGGGCCCACAGATACGCAGTATTTT,CASSLGGTSGGPTDTQYF
TRBJ2-1,TRBV29-1,13,many,-,TGCAGCGCCCATACGAGTGTCTACAATGAGCAGTTCTTC,CSAHTSVYNEQFF
TRBJ1-5,TRBV24-1,12,few,-,TGTGCCACCAGTGTTCCTCTGGGGCCCCAGCATTTT,CATSVPLGPQHF
TRBJ2-2,TRBV20-1,15,-,TRBD2,TGCAGTGCTACTTGGGCGGGGGCGAACACCGGGGAGCTGTTTTTT,CSATWAGANTGELFF
TRBJ2-5,TRBV28,12,-,-,TGTGCCAGCACCCCCCACGGAGAGACCCAGTACTTC,CASTPHGETQYF
TRBJ2-5,TRBV15,15,-,TRBD2,TGTGCCACCAGCAGGCTACTAGCGGATAAAGAGACCCAGTACTTC,CATSRLLADKETQYF